This TCR beta chain was profiled in a study of CD8 T cells in ankylosing spondylitis. Study observations and caveats: Reportedly, matched ankylosing spondylitis synovial fluid was significantly enriched for disease-linked clones. Seemingly characteristic of ankylosing spondylitis blood was a TCR beta motif consisting of about 8 highly homologous variants.

Turning to this clonotype: The antigen is not known.

Quantitative molecular-barcoded 5'-RACE generated the TCR beta libraries. TCRdb reprocessed the 5' RACE reads via MiXCR and lists one record per CDR3 protein. The sample lists over 400,000 distinct CDR3 sequences; roughly a quarter were seen once. The origin of this receptor is a male donor with ankylosing spondylitis. Sequenced input: blood, either unsorted or a sorted T cell fraction (not recorded which).

CDR3 protein: CASGIISSYNEQFF. CDR3 sequence (DNA): TGTGCCAGCGGGATTATCAGCTCCTACAATGAGCAGTTCTTC. The chain links TRBV3-1 to TRBJ2-1; no reliable D call. The CDR3 runs to 14 residues. V dropped 8 bases and J dropped 0 bases, with 11 bases sitting between them. Per the germline V gene, CDR1 is LGHDT and CDR2 is YNNKEL (reference sequence).